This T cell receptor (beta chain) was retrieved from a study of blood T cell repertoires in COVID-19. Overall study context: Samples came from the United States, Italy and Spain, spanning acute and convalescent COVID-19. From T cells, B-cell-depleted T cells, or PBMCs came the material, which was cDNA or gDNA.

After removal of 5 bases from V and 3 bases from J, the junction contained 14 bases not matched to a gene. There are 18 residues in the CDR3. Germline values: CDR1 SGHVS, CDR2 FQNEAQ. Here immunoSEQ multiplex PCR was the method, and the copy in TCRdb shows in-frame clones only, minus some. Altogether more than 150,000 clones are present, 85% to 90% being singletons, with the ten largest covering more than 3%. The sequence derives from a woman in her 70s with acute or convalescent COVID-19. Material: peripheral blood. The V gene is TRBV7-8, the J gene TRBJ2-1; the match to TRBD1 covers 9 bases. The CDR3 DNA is TGTGCCAGCAGCCCACCGCTCCGATCGGGACAGGGCTACAATGAGCAGTTCTTC. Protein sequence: CASSPPLRSGQGYNEQFF.